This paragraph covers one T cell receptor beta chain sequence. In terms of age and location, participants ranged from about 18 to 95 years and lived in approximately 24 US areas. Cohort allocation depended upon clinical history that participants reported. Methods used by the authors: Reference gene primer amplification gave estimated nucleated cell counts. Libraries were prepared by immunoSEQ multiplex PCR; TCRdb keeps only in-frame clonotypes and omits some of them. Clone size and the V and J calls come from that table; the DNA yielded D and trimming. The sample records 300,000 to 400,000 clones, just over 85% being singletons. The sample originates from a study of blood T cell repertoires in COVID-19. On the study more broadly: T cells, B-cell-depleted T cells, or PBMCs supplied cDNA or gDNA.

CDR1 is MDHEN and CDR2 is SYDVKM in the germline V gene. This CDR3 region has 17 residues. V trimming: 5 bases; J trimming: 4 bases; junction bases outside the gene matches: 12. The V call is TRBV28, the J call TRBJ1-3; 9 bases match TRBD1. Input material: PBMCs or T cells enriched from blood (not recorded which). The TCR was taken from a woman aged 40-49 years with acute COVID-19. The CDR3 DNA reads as TGTGCCAGCAGTCCCCCCTTAGGGACAGGGCCGGGAAACACCATATATTTT. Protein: CASSPPLGTGPGNTIYF. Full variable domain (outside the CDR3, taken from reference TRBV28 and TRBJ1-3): DVKVTQSSRYLVKRTGEKVFLECVQDMDHENMFWYRQDPGLGLRLIYFSYDVKMKEKGDIPEGYSVSREKKERFSLILESASTNQTSMYLCASSPPLGTGPGNTIYFGEGSWLTVV.